This passage covers 27 T cell receptor beta chains from one sample sequenced in a study of cytomegalovirus exposure and HLA in healthy donors. The study ran its PCR with 60 Vbeta and 13 Jbeta primers. Method: immunoSEQ multiplex PCR; TCRdb's copy keeps in-frame clones and lacks some. The sample carries around 300,000 clones, roughly 70% recorded once. The material sequenced was PBMCs. The receptor set was obtained from a female donor in good health and CMV-seronegative.

The V and J genes are TRBV19 and TRBJ2-1; perhaps TRBD2 as D (5 bases). With 1 base removed from V and 0 bases from J, the gap between germline ends came to 13 bases. The CDR3 totals 17 residues. Germline V lookup: CDR1 LNHDA, CDR2 SQIVND (reference sequence). The CDR3 loop reads CASSIVGAGGSYNEQFF. As DNA, the CDR3 is TGTGCCAGTAGTATAGTCGGCGCGGGTGGCTCCTACAATGAGCAGTTCTTC.

A few counts support this clone. One end of the junction varies from germline; a read error may be responsible. This chain uses TRBV7-9 with TRBJ2-7; 11 bases are shared with TRBD2. The CDR3 loop spans 15 amino acids. The germline CDR1 and CDR2 sequences are SEHNR and FQNEAQ (reference sequence). The CDR3 nucleotides read TGTTCCAGCAGCTTAGCTAGCGGGAGGTACAACGAGCAGTACTTC. Translated: CSSSLASGRYNEQYF.

The genes are TRBV19 and TRBJ1-5, with D tentatively TRBD1 (5 bases). Per germline, CDR1 LNHDA and CDR2 SQIVND (reference sequence). V lost 1 base and J lost 0, with 10 bases in between. This CDR3 is 16 amino acids long. The CDR3 protein is CASSIARDYSNQPQHF. Here the CDR3 DNA reads TGTGCCAGTAGTATAGCGAGGGACTATAGCAATCAGCCCCAGCATTTT.

The chain employs TRBV10-1 and TRBJ2-5; D is unresolved. The germline gives CDR1 WNHNN, CDR2 SYGVQD (reference sequence). The CDR3 is 17 amino acids. V was clipped by 0 bases and J by 5 bases, with 19 bases between them. The CDR3 sequence is CASSESKVLGGEETQYF. The DNA of the CDR3 is TGCGCCAGCAGTGAGTCGAAGGTTCTTGGCGGCGAGGAGACCCAGTACTTC.

Concerning this clone itself: An end of the junction does not agree with germline; a read error may underlie this. The V gene is TRBV7-9, the J gene TRBJ1-1; no reliable D call. This CDR3 has 16 amino acids. Germline V gene sequence: CDR1 SEHNR, CDR2 FQNEAQ (reference sequence). CDR3 amino acids: CSSSLALVSTDTEAFF. DNA for the CDR3: TGTTCCAGCAGCTTAGCGCTAGTTTCCACGGACACTGAAGCTTTCTTT.

With regard to this clone: A junction boundary mismatches the germline segment, possibly from a read error. The rearrangement joins TRBV6-5 to TRBJ1-6; D may be TRBD1 (5 bases). Per the germline V gene, CDR1 is MNHEY and CDR2 is SVGAGI. This CDR3 is 15 amino acids long. The CDR3, as DNA: TGTGCCAGCAGTAACTCGGGACTGATTAATTCACCCCTCCACTTT. Its protein product is CASSNSGLINSPLHF.

Comment on this clone: Other DNA sequences from this sample encode an identical CDR3 as well. This chain joins TRBV11-3 and TRBJ2-2; no definite D call. Germline V lookup: CDR1 SGHNT, CDR2 YENEEA. V shed 3 bases and J shed 5 bases, with 4 bases lying between them. The CDR3 sequence is 12 residues long. The CDR3 here is CASSFLTGELFF. Written as DNA, the CDR3 is TGTGCCAGCAGCTTTCTGACCGGGGAGCTGTTTTTT.

V is TRBV28 and J is TRBJ1-3; 11 nucleotides line up with TRBD1. V was pared by 4 bases and J by 2 bases, with 1 base of the junction left unmatched. Germline assignment: CDR1 MDHEN and CDR2 SYDVKM. The CDR3 totals 15 residues. The CDR3 nucleotides are TGTGCCAGCAGTTCGGACAGGGGGCCTGGAAACACCATATATTTT. Translation gives CASSSDRGPGNTIYF.

V and J are TRBV18 and TRBJ2-1; TRBD2 might be the D (6 bases). V was pared by 6 bases and J by 10 bases, with 25 bases between. CDR1 and CDR2 (germline): KGHSH, LQKENI. The CDR3 contains 16 residues. CDR3 region: CASSSPSGGGRMEQFF. As DNA, the CDR3 is TGTGCCAGCTCGTCACCCTCCGGGGGAGGTAGAATGGAGCAGTTCTTC.

The chain couples TRBV27 to TRBJ1-2; TRBD1 might be the D (5 bases). Trimming left V 5 bases short and J 4 bases short, with 17 bases between. Germline loops: CDR1 MNHEY, CDR2 SMNVEV (reference sequence). This CDR3 contains 15 residues. CDR3 region: CASSPTQGPSYGYTF. The CDR3 DNA sequence: TGTGCCAGCAGTCCCACCCAGGGCCCCTCCTATGGCTACACCTTC.

The rearrangement joins TRBV5-6 to TRBJ2-5, with D possibly being TRBD2 (6 bases). The CDR3 is 14 residues long. With 2 bases removed from V and 3 bases from J, the gap between germline ends came to 11 bases. Germline CDR1 reads SGHDT; CDR2 reads YYEEEE. The CDR3 sequence is CASSLTGVEETQYF. In DNA, the CDR3 is TGTGCCAGCAGCTTAACGGGAGTAGAAGAGACCCAGTACTTC.

V and J are TRBV14 and TRBJ2-7; TRBD1 matches 7 bases. The length of the CDR3 is 13 residues. The V gene end was trimmed by 4 bases and the J gene end by 6 bases; junction bases not matched to a gene: 6. Germline V gene lookup returns CDR1 SGHDN and CDR2 FVKESK. In nucleotides, the CDR3 is TGTGCCAGCAGCCCGACAGGGAAGGCCGAGCAGTACTTC. This encodes CASSPTGKAEQYF.

A few counts support this clone. The CDR3 region is CASSLRDRSYEQYF. The CDR3 region has the DNA TGTGCCAGCAGCCTCCGGGACAGGTCCTACGAGCAGTACTTC. V and J are TRBV5-4 and TRBJ2-7, with TRBD1 matching 8 bases. Germline trimming cut 4 bases from V and 1 base from J; bases unmatched to any gene: 4. There are 14 residues in the CDR3. The germline V gene has CDR1 SGHNT and CDR2 YYREEE (reference sequence).

In nucleotides, the CDR3 is TGCGCCAGCAGGAGGAGTATTGGTGAGCAGTTCTTC. Translating it yields CASRRSIGEQFF. The J gene is TRBJ2-1, the V gene TRBV5-1, with D hard to call. The V gene lost 5 bases and the J gene lost 9 bases, with 12 bases spanning the gap. Per the germline V gene, CDR1 is SGHRS and CDR2 is YFSETQ. The CDR3 has 12 residues.

The V and J genes are TRBV7-9 and TRBJ2-2, with 9 positions matching TRBD1. J was trimmed by 3 bases and V by 3 bases; bases with no gene match: 5. This CDR3 spans 16 amino acids. The V gene's germline CDR1 is SEHNR and CDR2 FQNEAQ (reference sequence). The CDR3 loop is CASSFRRTGDTGELFF. CDR3 coding DNA: TGTGCCAGCAGCTTCCGTAGGACAGGGGACACCGGGGAGCTGTTTTTT.

As DNA, the CDR3 is TGTGCCAGCAGTAGGACAGGGGGCGGCTACAATGAGCAGTTCTTC. It specifies CASSRTGGGYNEQFF. V and J are TRBV7-2 and TRBJ2-1; 11 positions agree with TRBD1. The germline gives CDR1 SGHTA, CDR2 FQGNSA. This CDR3 region has 15 residues. With V trimmed by 6 bases and J by 3 bases, 4 bases remained unmatched.

The V call is TRBV5-1, the J call TRBJ2-1, with 9 positions matching TRBD2. CDR3 length: 15 amino acids. The J segment lost 9 bases and the V segment lost 0 bases, leaving 7 bases of the junction unmatched. Germline V gene sequence: CDR1 SGHRS, CDR2 YFSETQ. Here the CDR3 DNA reads TGCGCCAGCAGCTTGGTAGCGGGAGAACGGAGTGAGCAGTTCTTC. Translation: CASSLVAGERSEQFF.

V is TRBV15 and J is TRBJ2-1; 10 bases map to TRBD2. In germline, CDR1 is LNHNV, CDR2 YYDKDF (reference sequence). CDR3 length: 15 amino acids. With 3 bases clipped from V and 6 bases from J, the junction kept 5 bases outside the gene matches. The CDR3 DNA reads TGTGCCACCAGCAGCCCGCTAGCGGGAGTCAATGAGCAGTTCTTC. This translates into CATSSPLAGVNEQFF.

The V gene is TRBV5-5, the J gene TRBJ2-7; weak D call: TRBD1 (6 bases). The germline V and J ends were trimmed by 4 bases and 7 bases, with 12 bases remaining between them. The CDR3 runs to 12 residues. CDR1 is SGHKS, CDR2 YYEKEE, per germline (reference sequence). The CDR3 loop is CASSHSTGEQYF. The CDR3 DNA is TGTGCCAGCAGCCACAGCACAGGGGAGCAGTACTTC. The full variable domain, completed using reference TRBV5-5 and TRBJ2-7, is DAGVTQSPTHLIKTRGQQVTLRCSPISGHKSVSWYQQVLGQGPQFIFQYYEKEERGRGNFPDRFSARQFPNYSSELNVNALLLGDSALYLCASSHSTGEQYFGPGTRLTVT.

The chain uses TRBV2 and TRBJ1-2; no clear D. V lost 6 bases and J 2 bases, leaving 13 bases between the germline ends. CDR1 is SNHLY and CDR2 is FYNNEI in the germline V gene. This CDR3 has 14 residues. The CDR3 coding sequence is TGTGCCAGCAGCAGACCCGGGGAGAACTATGGCTACACCTTC. Its protein product is CASSRPGENYGYTF.

In this sample, this clone turned up a few times. Here the CDR3 reads CASSPLALSSYEQYF. The CDR3 coding sequence is TGTGCCAGCAGCCCACTAGCCTTGAGCTCCTACGAGCAGTACTTC. The rearrangement joins TRBV11-3 to TRBJ2-7, with D perhaps matching TRBD2 (6 bases). Germline loops: CDR1 SGHNT, CDR2 YENEEA. The V end lost 5 bases, the J end lost 0 bases, and 14 bases lay between the germline ends. This CDR3 is built from 15 residues.

This chain joins TRBV5-6 and TRBJ1-5, with a possible D match to TRBD1 (6 bases). The CDR3 extends over 15 amino acids. The germline CDR1 and CDR2 sequences are SGHDT and YYEEEE. Trimming stripped 1 base from V and 3 bases from J, with 11 bases between. The CDR3 region has the DNA TGTGCCAGCAGCTTGAGAGGGGGGGTCAATCAGCCCCAGCATTTT. Translation: CASSLRGGVNQPQHF.

The chain has TRBV25-1 and TRBJ2-2; 9 bases are shared with TRBD2. The CDR3 has 15 amino acids. The V segment lost 8 bases and the J segment 1 base; nucleotides outside the gene matches: 5. CDR1 MGHDK and CDR2 SYGVNS come from the germline V gene. In nucleotides, the CDR3 is TGTGCCAGCGAACGGACTAGCGTGAACACCGGGGAGCTGTTTTTT. Protein product: CASERTSVNTGELFF.

CDR3 DNA sequence: TGCAGCGTTGATGCGGCTAGCACAGATACGCAGTATTTT. Protein product: CSVDAASTDTQYF. The V and J genes are TRBV29-1 and TRBJ2-3; D is unclear. The germline CDR1 and CDR2 sequences are SQVTM and ANQGSEA. The CDR3 extends over 13 amino acids. V was pared by 3 bases and J by 0 bases, with 7 bases between.

With respect to this clone: This sample also contains other DNA sequences that code for the same CDR3. The chain employs TRBV6-1 and TRBJ1-2, with TRBD1 identical over 9 bases. Germline-derived CDR1 and CDR2 are MNHNS and SASEGT. The CDR3 extends over 16 amino acids. Germline trimming cut 0 bases from V and 3 bases from J; bases unmatched to any gene: 5. The CDR3 DNA is TGTGCCAGCAGTGAAGCTGGACAGGGGTTTTACTATGGCTACACCTTC. As protein: CASSEAGQGFYYGYTF.

V is TRBV7-9 and J is TRBJ1-1; TRBD1 is a possible D gene (5 bases). With 1 base removed from V and 7 bases from J, the gap between germline ends came to 7 bases. Germline V CDR1 and CDR2: SEHNR, FQNEAQ (reference sequence). The CDR3 loop spans 12 amino acids. The CDR3 nucleotides are TGTGCCAGCAGCTTAGGGGGCCTTGAAGCTTTCTTT. Translation: CASSLGGLEAFF.

V is TRBV6-5 and J is TRBJ1-1; TRBD1 might be the D (5 bases). CDR1 and CDR2 (germline): MNHEY, SVGAGI. CDR3 size: 13 residues. V was shortened by 6 bases and J by 1 base, with 9 bases between the two germline ends. The CDR3 region is CASSLGGNTEAFF. As DNA, the CDR3 is TGTGCCAGCAGCCTCGGGGGGAACACTGAAGCTTTCTTT.